These T cell receptor beta chains were read from a single sample in a study of a mutant IDH1 vaccine in newly diagnosed glioma. TCRdb's table, derived via immunoSEQ multiplex PCR, lists solely in-frame clones and lacks some. The sample comprises about 68,000 clones, 84% of which are singletons, and about an eighth rests with the top ten. These receptors lack a known antigen. Sequencing used PBMCs, obtained from a glioma patient whose treatment included an IDH1 peptide vaccine. Receptors were obtained from a man aged 18 to 30 with glioma. The CDR3 runs from the conserved cysteine through the conserved F or W. The D gene is left open where the match is weak. Some rows have no size entry. The others give once, few or many, or a class for an expanded clone.

NA,TRBV19,NA,TRBJ2-3,TGTGCCAGTAGTCCGAGCCGGACGGAGAGATTAGATACGCAGTATTTT,CASSPSRTERLDTQYF
NA,TRBV7-2,NA,TRBJ2-3,TGTGCCAGCAGCTTAGGGCTAGGGGCAGATACGCAGTATTTT,CASSLGLGADTQYF
TRBD1,TRBV27,once,TRBJ1-1,TGTGCCAGCAGTTTCTACACAGGGGGCAGAAGAACTGAAGCTTTCTTT,CASSFYTGGRRTEAFF
NA,TRBV30,NA,TRBJ1-5,TGTGCCTGGAGTGTTGACAGTAGCAATCAGCCCCAGCATTTT,CAWSVDSSNQPQHF
TRBD1,TRBV2,NA,TRBJ2-7,TGTGCCAGCAGTGCTAGTCGTCTCTCAGGGGGTACTTACGAGCAGTACTTC,CASSASRLSGGTYEQYF
NA,TRBV30,NA,TRBJ1-5,TGTGCCTGGAGTGTTAGTAGCAATCAGCCCCAGCATTTT,CAWSVSSNQPQHF
NA,TRBV5-4,NA,TRBJ2-1,TGTGCCAGCAGCTTGCTCGGACGGCGGGGAGATAGTGAGCAGTTCTTC,CASSLLGRRGDSEQFF
TRBD2,TRBV9,NA,TRBJ2-3,TGTGCCAGCAGCGAATCGGGACTAGCGGATGTCACAGATACGCAGTATTTT,CASSESGLADVTDTQYF
NA,TRBV5-5,NA,TRBJ2-3,TGTGCCAGCAGCCCCCTAGTAGCAGATACGCAGTATTTT,CASSPLVADTQYF
NA,TRBV5-1,NA,TRBJ1-1,TGCGCCAGCAGCTTGGTTAGGTTTAGGGACTCGGAAGACACTGAAGCTTTCTTT,CASSLVRFRDSEDTEAFF
NA,TRBV7-9,NA,TRBJ1-5,TGTGCCAGCAGCTTAGAAGGGGTTCGTCAGCCCCAGCATTTT,CASSLEGVRQPQHF
TRBD1,TRBV7-2,NA,TRBJ1-2,TGTGCCAGCAGCTTAGGAACAGGGGGAGGCTACACCTTC,CASSLGTGGGYTF
NA,TRBV9,NA,TRBJ2-2,TGTGCCAGCAGCCCGAGCCTCCGGGGCGGGGAGCTGTTTTTT,CASSPSLRGGELFF
NA,TRBV19,NA,TRBJ1-3,TGTGCCAGTAGTATTGGGGCTGGAAACACCATATATTTT,CASSIGAGNTIYF
TRBD1,TRBV7-8,NA,TRBJ1-1,TGTGCCAGCAGCTCGCAGGGGGCTGTGAACACTGAAGCTTTCTTT,CASSSQGAVNTEAFF
NA,TRBV29-1,NA,TRBJ1-4,TGCAGCGTTTGGACTGGAAAACTGTTTTTT,CSVWTGKLFF
TRBD2,TRBV25-1,NA,TRBJ2-1,TGTGCCAGCAGTGAAAAGGAGCGGGAGACCAATGAGCAGTTCTTC,CASSEKERETNEQFF
NA,TRBV4-1,NA,TRBJ2-6,TGCGCCAGCAGCATCGGGCCATGGGCCAACGTCCTGACTTTC,CASSIGPWANVLTF
NA,TRBV5-6,few,TRBJ1-2,TGTGCCAGCAGCCCCGGTGGGTATGGCTACACCTTC,CASSPGGYGYTF
NA,TRBV28,NA,TRBJ1-2,TGTGCCAGCAGTCCCACCCGGGACGCTGTTTCCCCCTATGGCTACACCTTC,CASSPTRDAVSPYGYTF
NA,TRBV11-2,NA,TRBJ2-3,TGTGCCAGCAGCTTCAACCCGCGTGGCACAGATACGCAGTATTTT,CASSFNPRGTDTQYF
NA,TRBV4-3,NA,TRBJ2-1,TGCGCCAGCAGCCAAGATTCGGTGGGAACCTTAGGGAATGAGCAGTTCTTC,CASSQDSVGTLGNEQFF